These 3 T cell receptor beta chains were all obtained from the same sample, sequenced in a study of read filtering for tumor transcriptome and immune sequencing. From about 400 ng of RNA, a library with molecular barcoded alpha/delta and beta/gamma adaptors was made. TCRdb re-analysed the reads in MiXCR, keeping a single row per CDR3 protein. The data hold about 130,000 distinct CDR3 sequences, with 13% observed a single time. Sequenced input: a population of CD138-negative cells sorted from bone marrow. Receptor source: a donor aged 40 or over with multiple myeloma.

This clonotype was seen many times. The chain uses TRBV5-1 and TRBJ2-5; D might be TRBD2 (5 bases). Trimming pared 1 base from V and 5 bases from J, leaving 15 bases between. CDR1 and CDR2 from the germline V gene are SGHRS and YFSETQ. CDR3 length equals 15 residues. Here the CDR3 DNA reads TGCGCCAGCAGCTTGACCGGGCCAACGGGGGAGACCCAGTACTTC. Protein sequence: CASSLTGPTGETQYF.

In its sample, this clonotype was seen a few times. This may be a read error: a much more frequent sequence differs by one nucleotide. The V gene is TRBV29-1, the J gene TRBJ2-1; 10 positions match TRBD1. CDR3 size: 13 residues. Germline V gives CDR1 SQVTM, CDR2 ANQGSEA. This chain's CDR3 is CSVGTGAYKEQFF. CDR3 bases: TGCAGCGTCGGGACAGGGGCCTACAAGGAGCAGTTCTTC.

Comment on this clonotype: Relative to the germline gene, one junction end is altered; a read error may explain this. V usage is TRBV6-6 and J usage is TRBJ2-4; D perhaps matches TRBD1 (5 bases). The CDR3 is made up of 11 amino acids. Germline-derived CDR1 and CDR2 are MNHNY and SVGAGI (reference sequence). This CDR3 reads CASSQGVIHYF. The CDR3 nucleotides read TGTGCCAGCAGCCAGGGCGTCATTCATTACTTT.